This T cell receptor (beta chain) was observed in a study of shared clonotypes between healthy human individuals. Whole-study context: Those who served as donors were a couple of women and three men between the ages of 18 and 49. General study results and limits: Of the naive CD4 clonotypes, around 5% were shared across several donors.

Germline V gene data show CDR1 as SGHNT and CDR2 as YYREEE (reference sequence). This CDR3 comprises 15 residues. Germline trimming cut 3 bases from V and 5 bases from J; bases unmatched to any gene: 6. Repertoires were generated with immunoSEQ multiplex PCR, while TCRdb's copy carries only in-frame clones and drops some. Altogether about 2.1 million clones are present, around 95% being singletons, with the ten largest covering under 2%. On this clone: Its antigen is unknown.

It was CD45RO-negative cells, positively selected for CCR7, that made up naive CD8 cells, with terminally differentiated effector memory CD45RA+ cells excluded. Donors comprised healthy HIV-negative adults lacking recent acute infections or vaccinations. Donors were Caucasian adults residing in Nashville, Tennessee, USA. The V gene is TRBV5-4, the J gene TRBJ2-2; 8 bases map to TRBD1. The sequencing input was naive CD8+ T cells from PBMCs. This sequence originates from a man aged 18 to 29 in good health. Some clones in this sample may be carry-over from other donors' samples. The CDR3 region is CASSYQGAGTGELFF. The CDR3 DNA is TGTGCCAGCAGCTACCAGGGGGCAGGGACCGGGGAGCTGTTTTTT.